These T cell receptor beta chains were read from a single sample in a study of CD8+CD57+ T cells in acquired aplastic anemia. Each CDR3 protein gets one entry after TCRdb re-called the reads with MiXCR. Of under 350,000 distinct CDR3 sequences detected, about three fifths appear once; the ten largest clones hold approximately 1.2%. Sequencing was carried out using sorted CD4+, CD8+, or CD8+CD57+ T cells (not recorded which) from PBMCs. The receptor source for this set is a human donor with aplastic anemia. The CDR3 runs from the conserved cysteine through the conserved F or W. The D gene is left open where the match is weak. The listing skips clone size in some rows; elsewhere it reads once, few, many or a size class.

v_gene: TRBV6-4
len: 14
abundance: few
d_gene: TRBD2
j_gene: TRBJ2-3
CDR3aa: CASSDSGGADTQYF
CDR3nt: TGTGCCAGCAGTGACTCTGGGGGGGCAGATACGCAGTATTTT

v_gene: TRBV7-9
len: 18
abundance: .
d_gene: TRBD2
j_gene: TRBJ2-7
CDR3aa: CASSLSGGLAGGTHEQYF
CDR3nt: TGTGCCAGCAGCTTATCGGGGGGACTAGCGGGGGGTACTCACGAGCAGTACTTC

v_gene: TRBV25-1
len: 16
abundance: .
d_gene: .
j_gene: TRBJ1-5
CDR3aa: CASSEGQRDSNQPQHF
CDR3nt: TGTGCCAGCAGTGAAGGACAGCGGGACAGCAATCAGCCCCAGCATTTT

v_gene: TRBV2
len: 15
abundance: .
d_gene: TRBD2
j_gene: TRBJ2-1
CDR3aa: CASSEIGRTGNEQFF
CDR3nt: TGTGCCAGCAGTGAAATCGGGAGGACTGGCAATGAGCAGTTCTTC

v_gene: TRBV20-1
len: 15
abundance: once
d_gene: .
j_gene: TRBJ2-1
CDR3aa: CSATIRRSLGNEQFF
CDR3nt: TGCAGTGCCACCATACGGCGCTCCTTAGGCAATGAGCAGTTCTTC

v_gene: TRBV7-6
len: 13
abundance: many
d_gene: .
j_gene: TRBJ2-5
CDR3aa: CASSFVGKETQYF
CDR3nt: TGTGCCAGCAGCTTTGTCGGGAAAGAGACCCAGTACTTC

v_gene: TRBV2
len: 11
abundance: once
d_gene: .
j_gene: TRBJ1-5
CDR3aa: CASSPGATQHF
CDR3nt: TGTGCCAGCAGTCCCGGGGCAACCCAGCATTTT

v_gene: TRBV12-5
len: 15
abundance: many
d_gene: TRBD2
j_gene: TRBJ2-1
CDR3aa: CASGLGVAGANEQFF
CDR3nt: TGTGCTAGTGGTTTGGGAGTAGCGGGAGCCAATGAGCAGTTCTTC

v_gene: TRBV20-1
len: 16
abundance: .
d_gene: .
j_gene: TRBJ2-7
CDR3aa: CSARDLHGKSSYEQYF
CDR3nt: TGCAGTGCTAGAGATCTGCACGGGAAGAGCTCCTACGAGCAGTACTTC

v_gene: TRBV2
len: 14
abundance: .
d_gene: .
j_gene: TRBJ2-7
CDR3aa: CASSEGRDSGEQYF
CDR3nt: TGTGCCAGCAGTGAGGGCAGGGATAGCGGCGAGCAGTACTTC

v_gene: TRBV3-1
len: 15
abundance: once
d_gene: .
j_gene: TRBJ2-7
CDR3aa: CASSQGSGPRGEQYF
CDR3nt: TGTGCCAGCAGCCAAGGGTCTGGGCCTAGAGGTGAGCAGTACTTC

v_gene: TRBV29-1
len: 13
abundance: .
d_gene: .
j_gene: TRBJ2-2
CDR3aa: CSVEDPSAGELFF
CDR3nt: TGCAGCGTTGAAGATCCCTCGGCCGGGGAGCTGTTTTTT

v_gene: TRBV7-9
len: 13
abundance: few
d_gene: .
j_gene: TRBJ2-7
CDR3aa: CASSPSEEEEQYF
CDR3nt: TGTGCCAGCAGCCCCTCGGAGGAGGAAGAGCAGTACTTC

v_gene: TRBV5-1
len: 15
abundance: .
d_gene: TRBD1
j_gene: TRBJ1-1
CDR3aa: CASSLTGGVDTEAFF
CDR3nt: TGCGCCAGCAGCTTAACAGGGGGCGTTGACACTGAAGCTTTCTTT